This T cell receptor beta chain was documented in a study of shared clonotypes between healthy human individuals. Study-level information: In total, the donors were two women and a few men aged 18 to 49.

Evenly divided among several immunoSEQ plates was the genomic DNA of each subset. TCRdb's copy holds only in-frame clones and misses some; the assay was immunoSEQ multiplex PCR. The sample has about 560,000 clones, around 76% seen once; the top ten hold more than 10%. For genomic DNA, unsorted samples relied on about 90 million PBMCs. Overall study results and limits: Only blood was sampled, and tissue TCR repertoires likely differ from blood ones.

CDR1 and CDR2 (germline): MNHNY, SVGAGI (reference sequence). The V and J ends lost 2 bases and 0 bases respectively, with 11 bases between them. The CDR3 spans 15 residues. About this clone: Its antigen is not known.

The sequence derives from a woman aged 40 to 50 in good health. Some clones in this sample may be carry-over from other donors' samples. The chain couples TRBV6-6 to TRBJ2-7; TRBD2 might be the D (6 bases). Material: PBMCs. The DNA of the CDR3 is TGTGCCAGCAGTTACCCGGGACTGAGCTCCTACGAGCAGTACTTC. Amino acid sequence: CASSYPGLSSYEQYF.